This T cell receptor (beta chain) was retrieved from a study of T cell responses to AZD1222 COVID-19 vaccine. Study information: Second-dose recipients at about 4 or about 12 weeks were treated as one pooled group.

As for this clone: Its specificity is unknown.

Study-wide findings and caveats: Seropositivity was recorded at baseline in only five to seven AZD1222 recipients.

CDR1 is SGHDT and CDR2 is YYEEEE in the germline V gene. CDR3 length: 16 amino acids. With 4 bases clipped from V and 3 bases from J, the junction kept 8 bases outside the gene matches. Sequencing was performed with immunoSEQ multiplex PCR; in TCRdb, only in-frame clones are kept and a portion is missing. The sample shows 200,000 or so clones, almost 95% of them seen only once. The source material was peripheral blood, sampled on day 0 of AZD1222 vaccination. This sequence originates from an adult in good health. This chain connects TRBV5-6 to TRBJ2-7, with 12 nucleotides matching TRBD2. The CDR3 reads CASSRTSGMPLYEQYF. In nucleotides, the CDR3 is TGTGCCAGCAGCCGGACTAGCGGGATGCCCCTCTACGAGCAGTACTTC.